The rows below give T cell receptor beta chains drawn from one sample of a study of cytomegalovirus exposure and HLA in healthy donors. The protocol was immunoSEQ multiplex PCR, while the TCRdb copy is restricted to in-frame clones and leaves out a portion. In the table there are 150,000 to 200,000 clones, more than 60% of which are singletons. The sample was PBMCs. All receptors derive from a female donor in good health and CMV-seronegative. CDR3s include the opening cysteine and the closing phenylalanine or tryptophan. Fields, in order: clone size, D gene, J gene, V gene, CDR3 protein, CDR3 DNA. The D gene is left open where the match is weak. Some rows mark clone size as missing; the rest say once, few, many or name a class of expanded clone.

size: -; D: TRBD1; J: TRBJ2-5; V: TRBV7-9; CDR3: CASSPPRDRLRGQYF; DNA: TGTGCCAGCAGCCCTCCTCGGGACAGACTACGAGGGCAGTACTTC
size: few; D: -; J: TRBJ2-1; V: TRBV19; CDR3: CASSIVVGTNEQFF; DNA: TGTGCCAGTAGTATAGTCGTGGGCACCAATGAGCAGTTCTTC
size: -; D: -; J: TRBJ2-7; V: TRBV19; CDR3: CASSTRDLAYEQYF; DNA: TGTGCCAGTAGTACCCGGGACTTAGCCTACGAGCAGTACTTC
size: -; D: -; J: TRBJ2-3; V: TRBV7-3; CDR3: CASSLGQTTDTQYF; DNA: TGTGCCAGCAGCTTAGGGCAGACCACAGATACGCAGTATTTT
size: -; D: TRBD2; J: TRBJ2-7; V: TRBV19; CDR3: CASSIGLAGDYEQYF; DNA: TGTGCCAGTAGTATTGGGCTAGCGGGGGACTACGAGCAGTACTTC
size: few; D: -; J: TRBJ1-6; V: TRBV19; CDR3: CASSPTAGRSPLHF; DNA: TGTGCCAGTAGCCCGACAGCGGGGCGGTCACCCCTCCACTTT
size: -; D: -; J: TRBJ1-2; V: TRBV19; CDR3: CASSIEGGPNYGYTF; DNA: TGTGCCAGTAGTATCGAAGGGGGACCTAACTATGGCTACACCTTC
size: -; D: -; J: TRBJ1-4; V: TRBV4-3; CDR3: CASSRVDSFREKLFF; DNA: TGCGCCAGCAGCCGAGTCGACTCGTTTAGGGAAAAACTGTTTTTT
size: once; D: TRBD2; J: TRBJ2-7; V: TRBV7-9; CDR3: CASSLGLAKNEQYF; DNA: TGTGCCAGCAGCTTAGGACTAGCGAAAAACGAGCAGTACTTC
size: once; D: -; J: TRBJ1-2; V: TRBV18; CDR3: CASSPDGNFYGYTF; DNA: TGTGCCAGCTCACCAGACGGGAATTTTTATGGCTACACCTTC
size: -; D: -; J: TRBJ1-6; V: TRBV7-2; CDR3: CARGGGNNSPLHF; DNA: TGTGCAAGAGGGGGGGGCAATAATTCACCCCTCCACTTT
size: -; D: TRBD2; J: TRBJ2-1; V: TRBV5-1; CDR3: CASSPEPGTSGTTEQFF; DNA: TGCGCCAGCAGCCCGGAACCGGGGACTAGCGGGACCACTGAGCAGTTCTTC
size: -; D: TRBD1; J: TRBJ2-1; V: TRBV5-1; CDR3: CASSPGQGRYNEQFF; DNA: TGCGCCAGCAGCCCCGGACAGGGTCGGTACAATGAGCAGTTCTTC
size: -; D: TRBD1; J: TRBJ2-7; V: TRBV7-9; CDR3: CASSWDSEVYEQYF; DNA: TGTGCCAGCAGCTGGGACAGCGAGGTCTACGAGCAGTACTTC
size: -; D: TRBD1; J: TRBJ1-4; V: TRBV5-1; CDR3: CASSSGTDLNEKLFF; DNA: TGCGCCAGCAGCTCGGGGACAGACCTTAATGAAAAACTGTTTTTT
size: -; D: -; J: TRBJ2-2; V: TRBV4-1; CDR3: CASSQDLTGELFF; DNA: TGCGCCAGCAGCCAAGATTTGACAGGGGAGCTGTTTTTT
size: -; D: -; J: TRBJ2-2; V: TRBV6-5; CDR3: CASRSTSHTGELFF; DNA: TGTGCCAGCAGATCGACTAGTCATACCGGGGAGCTGTTTTTT
size: -; D: TRBD1; J: TRBJ1-4; V: TRBV6-1; CDR3: CASTRDRGREKLFF; DNA: TGTGCCAGCACCCGAGACAGGGGCCGAGAAAAACTGTTTTTT
size: -; D: TRBD2; J: TRBJ2-2; V: TRBV9; CDR3: CASSVGLANTGELFF; DNA: TGTGCCAGCAGCGTAGGACTAGCCAACACCGGGGAGCTGTTTTTT
size: -; D: -; J: TRBJ2-7; V: TRBV5-6; CDR3: CASSLILGAYEQYF; DNA: TGTGCCAGCAGCTTGATTCTAGGCGCCTACGAGCAGTACTTC
size: -; D: TRBD1; J: TRBJ1-1; V: TRBV5-1; CDR3: CASSRQGADGTEAFF; DNA: TGCGCCAGCAGCCGACAGGGGGCTGACGGCACTGAAGCTTTCTTT
size: -; D: -; J: TRBJ1-3; V: TRBV5-1; CDR3: CASSWGQATGNTIYF; DNA: TGCGCCAGCAGCTGGGGCCAGGCGACGGGAAACACCATATATTTT
size: -; D: -; J: TRBJ1-5; V: TRBV30; CDR3: CAWSGQDNQPQHF; DNA: TGTGCCTGGAGTGGGCAGGACAATCAGCCCCAGCATTTT
size: -; D: -; J: TRBJ1-5; V: TRBV5-1; CDR3: CASSQGGGSNQPQHF; DNA: TGCGCCAGCAGCCAAGGGGGGGGTAGCAATCAGCCCCAGCATTTT
size: -; D: TRBD1; J: TRBJ2-7; V: TRBV9; CDR3: CASSVAPSPDRGGYEQYF; DNA: TGTGCCAGCAGCGTAGCCCCCTCTCCAGACAGGGGTGGCTACGAGCAGTACTTC
size: -; D: -; J: TRBJ1-2; V: TRBV2; CDR3: CASIERDWLYGYTF; DNA: TGTGCCAGCATAGAAAGGGACTGGCTCTATGGCTACACCTTC
size: few; D: TRBD2; J: TRBJ2-1; V: TRBV6-4; CDR3: CASSDSRGGYNEQFF; DNA: TGTGCCAGCAGTGACTCGCGGGGGGGCTACAATGAGCAGTTCTTC
size: -; D: -; J: TRBJ2-7; V: TRBV5-1; CDR3: CASSSQGYEQYF; DNA: TGCGCCAGCAGCTCACAGGGTTACGAGCAGTACTTC
size: few; D: TRBD2; J: TRBJ2-2; V: TRBV18; CDR3: CASSINPLAGNTGELFF; DNA: TGTGCCAGCTCGATAAATCCCCTAGCGGGGAACACCGGGGAGCTGTTTTTT
size: -; D: -; J: TRBJ2-7; V: TRBV11-2; CDR3: CASSLGGIYEQYF; DNA: TGTGCCAGCAGCTTAGGAGGGATCTACGAGCAGTACTTC
size: -; D: -; J: TRBJ2-7; V: TRBV5-3; CDR3: CARSFAVSYEQYF; DNA: TGTGCCAGAAGCTTTGCGGTTTCCTACGAGCAGTACTTC
size: few; D: -; J: TRBJ2-3; V: TRBV7-8; CDR3: CASSIYRVMGTSTDTQYF; DNA: TGTGCCAGCAGCATTTACAGGGTTATGGGTACTAGCACAGATACGCAGTATTTT
size: -; D: -; J: TRBJ2-5; V: TRBV6-5; CDR3: CASSYGGESQETQYF; DNA: TGTGCCAGCAGTTACGGCGGGGAATCACAAGAGACCCAGTACTTC
size: -; D: -; J: TRBJ1-2; V: TRBV19; CDR3: CASSSAVRTHYGYTF; DNA: TGTGCCAGTAGTTCCGCCGTTCGGACACACTATGGCTACACCTTC
size: few; D: TRBD2; J: TRBJ2-3; V: TRBV19; CDR3: CASTGLAGLSTDTQYF; DNA: TGTGCCAGTACGGGCCTAGCGGGGTTAAGCACAGATACGCAGTATTTT
size: -; D: TRBD1; J: TRBJ1-2; V: TRBV7-3; CDR3: CASSLATGTGKNYGYTF; DNA: TGTGCCAGCAGCTTAGCAACCGGGACAGGGAAGAATTATGGCTACACCTTC
size: -; D: -; J: TRBJ1-3; V: TRBV11-2; CDR3: CASSPQNSGNTIYF; DNA: TGTGCCAGCAGCCCCCAAAACTCTGGAAACACCATATATTTT
size: -; D: TRBD2; J: TRBJ2-1; V: TRBV28; CDR3: CASSLLGLAISYEQFF; DNA: TGTGCCAGCTCTTTACTGGGACTAGCTATCTCCTATGAGCAGTTCTTC
size: -; D: -; J: TRBJ2-6; V: TRBV7-2; CDR3: CASSLNFGLFNVLTF; DNA: TGTGCCAGCAGCTTAAATTTCGGGTTATTTAACGTCCTGACTTTC
size: -; D: TRBD1; J: TRBJ1-3; V: TRBV25-1; CDR3: CASSDWTGRTSGNTIYF; DNA: TGTGCCAGCAGTGATTGGACAGGGAGGACCTCTGGAAACACCATATATTTT
size: -; D: -; J: TRBJ2-7; V: TRBV18; CDR3: CASSIAREAEQYF; DNA: TGTGCCAGCTCAATAGCCAGAGAGGCCGAGCAGTACTTC
size: -; D: -; J: TRBJ1-2; V: TRBV10-2; CDR3: CASSESVGPYGYTF; DNA: TGCGCCAGCAGTGAGTCGGTGGGGCCCTATGGCTACACCTTC
size: -; D: -; J: TRBJ1-4; V: TRBV30; CDR3: CAWSVIYSTNEKLFF; DNA: TGTGCCTGGAGTGTAATCTATTCAACTAATGAAAAACTGTTTTTT
size: -; D: TRBD2; J: TRBJ2-3; V: TRBV19; CDR3: CASSVLAGPTDTQYF; DNA: TGTGCCAGTAGTGTGTTAGCGGGACCCACAGATACGCAGTATTTT
size: few; D: TRBD1; J: TRBJ1-1; V: TRBV6-1; CDR3: CASSASGTGGMAFF; DNA: TGTGCCAGCAGTGCTTCCGGGACAGGGGGTATGGCTTTCTTT
size: -; D: -; J: TRBJ2-5; V: TRBV2; CDR3: CASSRGDGETQYF; DNA: TGTGCCAGCAGCCGGGGAGATGGAGAGACCCAGTACTTC
size: -; D: TRBD1; J: TRBJ1-5; V: TRBV6-8; CDR3: CASSPGQGLHPQHF; DNA: TGTGCCAGCAGCCCCGGACAGGGTCTCCATCCCCAGCATTTT
size: -; D: TRBD2; J: TRBJ2-3; V: TRBV6-1; CDR3: CASIRDYGTDTQYF; DNA: TGTGCCAGCATCCGGGACTACGGCACAGATACGCAGTATTTT
size: few; D: -; J: TRBJ2-5; V: TRBV9; CDR3: CASSVRPLDSETQYF; DNA: TGTGCCAGCAGCGTCAGGCCGCTGGACTCCGAGACCCAGTACTTC
size: few; D: TRBD1; J: TRBJ1-6; V: TRBV7-3; CDR3: CASSPGTANSPLHF; DNA: TGTGCCAGCAGCCCCGGGACAGCAAATTCACCCCTCCACTTT